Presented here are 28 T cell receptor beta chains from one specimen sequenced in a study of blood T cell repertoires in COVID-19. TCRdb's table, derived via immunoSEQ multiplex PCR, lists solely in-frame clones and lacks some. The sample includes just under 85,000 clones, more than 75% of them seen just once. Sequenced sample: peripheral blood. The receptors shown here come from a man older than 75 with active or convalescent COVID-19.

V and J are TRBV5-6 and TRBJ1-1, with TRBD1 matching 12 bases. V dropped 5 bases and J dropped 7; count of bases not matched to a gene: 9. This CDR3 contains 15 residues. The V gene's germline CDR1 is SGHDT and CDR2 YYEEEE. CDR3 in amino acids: CASRLRGTGGFEAFF. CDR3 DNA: TGTGCCAGCAGACTACGAGGGACAGGGGGCTTTGAAGCTTTCTTT.

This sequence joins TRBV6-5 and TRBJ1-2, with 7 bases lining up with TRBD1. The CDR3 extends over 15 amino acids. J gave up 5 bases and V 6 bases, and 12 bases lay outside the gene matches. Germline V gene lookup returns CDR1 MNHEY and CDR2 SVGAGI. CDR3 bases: TGTGCCAGCAGGCGCACCTGGACAGGTTATTATGGCTACACCTTC. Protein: CASRRTWTGYYGYTF.

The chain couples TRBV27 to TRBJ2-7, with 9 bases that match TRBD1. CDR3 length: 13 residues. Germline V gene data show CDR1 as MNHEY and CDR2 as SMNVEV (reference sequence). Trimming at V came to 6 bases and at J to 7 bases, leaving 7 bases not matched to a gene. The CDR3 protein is CASRGTGWGEQYV. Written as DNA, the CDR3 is TGTGCCAGCAGGGGGACAGGGTGGGGAGAGCAGTACGTC.

In nucleotides, the CDR3 is TGTGCCAGCAGCCGACAGGGTTCCTACGAGCAGTACGTC. It encodes CASSRQGSYEQYV. The chain joins TRBV5-5 to TRBJ2-7, with 7 positions matching TRBD1. CDR3 length equals 13 residues. With 4 bases clipped from V and 1 base from J, the junction kept 2 bases outside the gene matches. The V gene's germline CDR1 is SGHKS and CDR2 YYEKEE (reference sequence).

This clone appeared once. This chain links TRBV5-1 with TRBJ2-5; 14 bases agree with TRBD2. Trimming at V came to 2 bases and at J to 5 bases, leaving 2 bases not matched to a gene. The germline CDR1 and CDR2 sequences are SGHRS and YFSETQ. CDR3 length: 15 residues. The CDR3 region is CASSFRLAGGETQYF. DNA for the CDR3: TGCGCCAGCAGCTTCCGACTAGCGGGAGGGGAGACCCAGTACTTC.

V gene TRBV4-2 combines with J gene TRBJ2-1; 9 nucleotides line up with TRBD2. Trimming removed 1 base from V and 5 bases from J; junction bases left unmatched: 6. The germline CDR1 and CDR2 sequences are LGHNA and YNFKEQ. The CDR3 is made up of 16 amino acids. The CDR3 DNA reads TGTGCCAGCAGCCAAGTAAAAGCGGGGGGAGACAATGAGCAGTTCTTC. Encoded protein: CASSQVKAGGDNEQFF.

This chain's CDR3 is CASSAERDNSYNEQFF. In DNA, the CDR3 is TGTGCCAGTAGTGCAGAGCGGGATAATTCCTACAATGAGCAGTTCTTC. This chain joins TRBV19 and TRBJ2-1; 7 nucleotides match TRBD2. V was clipped by 5 bases and J by 1 base; unmatched bases: 8. The CDR3 sequence is 16 residues long. Per germline, CDR1 LNHDA and CDR2 SQIVND (reference sequence).

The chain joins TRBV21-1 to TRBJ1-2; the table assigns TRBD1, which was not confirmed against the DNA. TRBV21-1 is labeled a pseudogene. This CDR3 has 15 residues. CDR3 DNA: TGTGCCAGCAGCAAAGGGGGGACAGAAGTCTATGGCTACACCTTC. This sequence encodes CASSKGGTEVYGYTF.

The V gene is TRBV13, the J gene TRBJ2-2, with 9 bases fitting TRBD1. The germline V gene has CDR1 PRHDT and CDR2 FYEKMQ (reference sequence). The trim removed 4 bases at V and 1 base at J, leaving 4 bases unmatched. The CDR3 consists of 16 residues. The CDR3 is CASSWMGQGNTGELFF. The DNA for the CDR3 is TGTGCCAGCAGCTGGATGGGACAGGGGAACACCGGGGAGCTGTTTTTT.

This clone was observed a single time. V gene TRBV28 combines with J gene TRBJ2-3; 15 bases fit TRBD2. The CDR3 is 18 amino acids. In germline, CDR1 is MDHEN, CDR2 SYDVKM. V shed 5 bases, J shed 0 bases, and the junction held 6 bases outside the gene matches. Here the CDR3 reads CASSPYGLAGGSTDTQYF. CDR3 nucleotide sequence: TGTGCCAGCAGTCCCTACGGACTAGCGGGGGGGAGCACAGATACGCAGTATTTT.

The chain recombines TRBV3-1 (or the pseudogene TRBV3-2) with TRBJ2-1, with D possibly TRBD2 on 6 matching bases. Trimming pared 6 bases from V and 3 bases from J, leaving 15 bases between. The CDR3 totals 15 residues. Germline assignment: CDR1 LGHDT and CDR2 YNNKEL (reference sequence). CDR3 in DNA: TGTGCCAGCAGTAACGGGGGATCTATCTACAATGAGCAGTTCTTC. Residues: CASSNGGSIYNEQFF.

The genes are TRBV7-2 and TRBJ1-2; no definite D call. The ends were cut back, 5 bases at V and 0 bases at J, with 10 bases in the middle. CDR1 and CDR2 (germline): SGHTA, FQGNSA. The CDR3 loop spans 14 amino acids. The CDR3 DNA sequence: TGTGCCAGCAGCCCGCGAGAGTCTAACTATGGCTACACCTTC. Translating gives CASSPRESNYGYTF.

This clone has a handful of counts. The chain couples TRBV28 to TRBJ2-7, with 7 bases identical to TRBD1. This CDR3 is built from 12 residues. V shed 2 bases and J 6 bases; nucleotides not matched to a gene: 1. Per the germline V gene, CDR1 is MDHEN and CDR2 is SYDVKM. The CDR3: CASSLRGREQYV. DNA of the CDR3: TGTGCCAGCAGTTTAAGGGGGCGCGAGCAGTACGTC.

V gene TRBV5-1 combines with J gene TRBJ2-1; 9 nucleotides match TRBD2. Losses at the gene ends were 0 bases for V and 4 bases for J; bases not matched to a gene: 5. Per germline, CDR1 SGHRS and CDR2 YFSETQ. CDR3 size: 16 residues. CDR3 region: CASSLVETSGYNEQFF. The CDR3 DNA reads TGCGCCAGCAGCTTGGTAGAGACTAGCGGTTACAATGAGCAGTTCTTC.

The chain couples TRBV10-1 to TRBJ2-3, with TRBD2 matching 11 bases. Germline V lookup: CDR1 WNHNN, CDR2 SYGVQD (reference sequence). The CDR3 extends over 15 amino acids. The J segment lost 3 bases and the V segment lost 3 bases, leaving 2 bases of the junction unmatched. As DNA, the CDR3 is TGCGCCAGCAGTGATGGGACTAGCGGTACAGATACGCAGTATTTT. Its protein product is CASSDGTSGTDTQYF.

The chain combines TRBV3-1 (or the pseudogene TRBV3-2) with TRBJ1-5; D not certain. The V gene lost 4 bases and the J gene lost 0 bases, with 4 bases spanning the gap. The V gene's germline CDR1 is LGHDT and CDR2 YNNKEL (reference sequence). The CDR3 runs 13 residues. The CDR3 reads CASSRYSNQPQHF. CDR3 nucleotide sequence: TGTGCCAGCAGCCGCTATAGCAATCAGCCCCAGCATTTT.

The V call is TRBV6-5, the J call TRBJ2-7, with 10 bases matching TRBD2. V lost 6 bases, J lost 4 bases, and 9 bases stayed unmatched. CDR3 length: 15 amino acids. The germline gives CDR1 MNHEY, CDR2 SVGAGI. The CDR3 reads CASSPGRTSGYEQYV. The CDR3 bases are TGTGCCAGCAGCCCCGGACGGACTAGCGGATACGAGCAGTACGTC.

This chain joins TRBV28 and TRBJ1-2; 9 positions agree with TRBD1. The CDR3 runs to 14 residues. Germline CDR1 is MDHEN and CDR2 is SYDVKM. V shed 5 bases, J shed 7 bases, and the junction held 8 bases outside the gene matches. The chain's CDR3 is CASSTNRGLIGYTF. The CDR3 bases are TGTGCCAGCAGTACGAACAGGGGGCTCATTGGCTACACCTTC.

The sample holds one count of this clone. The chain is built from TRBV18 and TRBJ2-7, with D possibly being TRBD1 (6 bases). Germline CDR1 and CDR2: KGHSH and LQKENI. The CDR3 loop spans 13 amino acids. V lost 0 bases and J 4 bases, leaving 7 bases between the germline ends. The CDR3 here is CASSPPGQYEQYV. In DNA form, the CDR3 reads TGTGCCAGCTCACCACCCGGACAGTACGAGCAGTACGTC.

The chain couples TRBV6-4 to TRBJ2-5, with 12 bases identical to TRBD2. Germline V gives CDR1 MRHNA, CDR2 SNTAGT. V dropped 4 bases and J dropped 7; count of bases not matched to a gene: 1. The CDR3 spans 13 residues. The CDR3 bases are TGTGCCAGCAGTGCGACTAGCGGGGGGACCCAGTACTTC. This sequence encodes CASSATSGGTQYF.

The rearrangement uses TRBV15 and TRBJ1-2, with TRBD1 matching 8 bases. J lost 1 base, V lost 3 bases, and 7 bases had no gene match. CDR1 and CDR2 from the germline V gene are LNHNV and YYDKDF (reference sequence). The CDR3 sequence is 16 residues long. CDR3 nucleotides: TGTGCCACCAGCAGGAGCGACAGGGGCATTAACTATGGCTACACCTTC. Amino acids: CATSRSDRGINYGYTF.

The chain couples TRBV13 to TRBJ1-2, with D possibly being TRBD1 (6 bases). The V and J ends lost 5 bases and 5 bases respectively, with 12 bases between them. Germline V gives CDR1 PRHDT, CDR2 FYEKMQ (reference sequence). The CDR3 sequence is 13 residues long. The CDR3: CASSLNQGYGYTF. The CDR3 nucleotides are TGTGCCAGCAGCCTCAATCAGGGGTATGGCTACACCTTC.

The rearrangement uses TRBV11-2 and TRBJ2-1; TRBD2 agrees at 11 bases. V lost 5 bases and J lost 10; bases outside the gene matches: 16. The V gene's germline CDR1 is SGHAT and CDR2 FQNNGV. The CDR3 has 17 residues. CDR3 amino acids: CASSTYTSGGDGQEQFF. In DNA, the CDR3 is TGTGCCAGCAGCACATATACTAGCGGGGGAGACGGACAGGAGCAGTTCTTC.

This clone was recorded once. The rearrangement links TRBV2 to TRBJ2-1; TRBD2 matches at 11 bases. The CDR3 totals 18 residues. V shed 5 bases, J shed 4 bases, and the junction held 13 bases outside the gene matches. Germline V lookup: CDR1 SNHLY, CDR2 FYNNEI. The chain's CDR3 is CASSYSIGTSGTYNEQFF. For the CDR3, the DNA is TGTGCCAGCAGTTATAGTATTGGGACTAGCGGAACGTACAATGAGCAGTTCTTC. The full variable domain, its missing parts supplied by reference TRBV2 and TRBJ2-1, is EPEVTQTPSHQVTQMGQEVILRCVPISNHLYFYWYRQILGQKVEFLVSFYNNEISEKSEIFDDQFSVERPDGSNFTLKIRSTKLEDSAMYFCASSYSIGTSGTYNEQFFGPGTRLTVL.

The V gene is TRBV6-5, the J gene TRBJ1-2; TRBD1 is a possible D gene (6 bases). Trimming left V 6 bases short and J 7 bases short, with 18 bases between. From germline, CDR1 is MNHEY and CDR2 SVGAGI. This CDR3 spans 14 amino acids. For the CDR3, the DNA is TGTGCCAGCAGCTTACATGCCGTAGGGGGTGGCTACACCTTC. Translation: CASSLHAVGGGYTF.

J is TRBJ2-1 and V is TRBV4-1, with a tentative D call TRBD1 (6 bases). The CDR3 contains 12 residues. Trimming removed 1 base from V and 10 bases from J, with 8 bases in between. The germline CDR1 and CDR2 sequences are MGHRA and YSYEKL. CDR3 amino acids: CASSQVRGEQFF. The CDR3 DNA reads TGCGCCAGCAGCCAAGTCAGGGGAGAGCAGTTCTTC.

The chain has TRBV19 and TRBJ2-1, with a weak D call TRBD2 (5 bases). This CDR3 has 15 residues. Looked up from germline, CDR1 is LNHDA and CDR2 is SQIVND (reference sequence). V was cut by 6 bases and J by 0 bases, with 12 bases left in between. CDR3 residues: CASRPHRDSYNEQFF. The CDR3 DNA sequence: TGTGCCAGTAGGCCCCACCGGGACTCCTACAATGAGCAGTTCTTC.

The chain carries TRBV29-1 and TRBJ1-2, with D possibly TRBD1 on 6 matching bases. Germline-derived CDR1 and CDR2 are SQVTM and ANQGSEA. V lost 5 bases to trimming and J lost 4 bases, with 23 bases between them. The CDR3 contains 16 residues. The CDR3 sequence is CSVRQTPQGIGYGYTF. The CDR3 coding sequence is TGCAGCGTTCGCCAAACACCACAGGGTATAGGCTATGGCTACACCTTC.